These 13 T cell receptor beta chains share one sample of origin, sequenced in a study of early T cells in non-severe SARS-CoV-2 infection (dated by TCRdb to the early 2020s). The method behind the library was 5' RACE. The reads were generated on a NextSeq 500. The public reads were reanalyzed by TCRdb: fastp trimming at Q25, MiXCR alignment, in-frame beta chains only. Rows are unified per CDR3 protein, each entry keeping the most common DNA and genes. A total of around 60,000 distinct CDR3 sequences appear in this sample, less than 20% of them only once. Of the sample, about 8.4% falls within the top ten clones. Sequenced here: whole blood, sampled at baseline. Source of these receptors: an adult who was a healthcare worker with PCR-confirmed SARS-CoV-2 infection or an uninfected control (not recorded which).

The sample holds a few counts of this clonotype. The CDR3 nucleotides are TGTGCCAGCAGCTTAGCCAGACTCGGGACTCCAGGGAGGGCCGGGGAGCTGTTTTTT. It translates to CASSLARLGTPGRAGELFF. The genes are TRBV11-2 and TRBJ2-2, with 7 bases fitting TRBD2. Germline V gene lookup returns CDR1 SGHAT and CDR2 FQNNGV. This CDR3 spans 19 amino acids. J lost 6 bases, V lost 1 base, and 17 bases had no gene match.

The V call is TRBV19, the J call TRBJ1-2; no firm D call. The CDR3 runs to 14 residues. Trimming stripped 7 bases from V and 2 bases from J, with 14 bases between. The germline gives CDR1 LNHDA, CDR2 SQIVND (reference sequence). The CDR3 nucleotides are TGTGCCAGTACCCTGGGTCGCTCGAACTATGGCTACACCTTC. Residues: CASTLGRSNYGYTF.

V gene TRBV7-8 combines with J gene TRBJ2-3; 10 bases fit TRBD2. V lost 5 bases to trimming and J lost 1 base; unmatched junction nucleotides: 6. Germline assignment: CDR1 SGHVS and CDR2 FQNEAQ. This CDR3 has 16 amino acids. The CDR3 sequence: CASSQELAGGTDTQYF. In nucleotides, the CDR3 is TGTGCCAGCAGCCAAGAGCTAGCGGGGGGCACAGATACGCAGTATTTT.

Only a few counts were recorded for this clonotype. The chain carries TRBV5-1 and TRBJ2-7; tentative D call: TRBD2 (5 bases). The CDR3 runs 13 residues. Deletions cut 1 base from V and 3 bases from J, with 8 bases between. Germline CDR1 and CDR2: SGHRS and YFSETQ. CDR3 in amino acids: CASSLTGNYEQYF. The CDR3 coding sequence is TGCGCCAGCAGCTTGACGGGGAACTACGAGCAGTACTTC.

This clonotype turned up a few times. The V gene is TRBV7-2, the J gene TRBJ2-7, with TRBD1 matching over 7 bases. Germline V gene sequence: CDR1 SGHTA, CDR2 FQGNSA. This CDR3 has 17 residues. With 3 bases clipped from V and 1 base from J, the junction kept 12 bases outside the gene matches. The CDR3 sequence: CASSFIAVGQASYEQYF. The CDR3 DNA sequence: TGTGCCAGCAGCTTTATCGCTGTTGGACAGGCGTCCTACGAGCAGTACTTC. The variable domain in full, completed from reference TRBV7-2 and TRBJ2-7, reads GAGVSQSPSNKVTEKGKDVELRCDPISGHTALYWYRQSLGQGLEFLIYFQGNSAPDKSGLPSDRFSAERTGGSVSTLTIQRTQQEDSAVYLCASSFIAVGQASYEQYFGPGTRLTVT.

V and J are TRBV24-1 and TRBJ1-1; D unclear. Trimming pared 7 bases from V and 1 base from J, leaving 9 bases between. The CDR3 runs 13 residues. Germline V lookup: CDR1 KGHDR, CDR2 SFDVKD. The chain's CDR3 is CATRLKGNTEAFF. CDR3 DNA sequence: TGTGCCACCAGATTGAAGGGGAACACTGAAGCTTTCTTT.

This CDR3 is CASSLAGDWRVANYGYTF. CDR3 DNA: TGCGCCAGCAGCTTGGCCGGGGACTGGAGAGTAGCTAACTATGGCTACACCTTC. The chain joins TRBV5-1 to TRBJ1-2; possibly TRBD1 for D (5 bases). The V and J ends lost 0 bases and 0 bases respectively, with 18 bases between them. This CDR3 contains 18 residues. CDR1 and CDR2 from the germline V gene are SGHRS and YFSETQ.

This clonotype showed up many times. The chain employs TRBV7-6 and TRBJ1-1, with 8 positions matching TRBD1. CDR3 length: 13 amino acids. J gave up 5 bases and V 4 bases, and 3 bases lay outside the gene matches. The germline gives CDR1 SGHVS, CDR2 FNYEAQ. CDR3 loop: CASSSDRVTEAFF. The DNA for the CDR3 is TGTGCCAGCAGCTCGGACAGGGTGACTGAAGCTTTCTTT.

In this sample, this clonotype turned up many times. The V and J genes are TRBV6-2 or TRBV6-3 and TRBJ1-5; D is uncertain. V was pared by 6 bases and J by 4 bases, with 10 bases between. CDR1 and CDR2 (germline): MNHEY, SVGEGT. The CDR3 runs 13 residues. CDR3 region: CASSRTWNQPQHF. CDR3 bases: TGTGCCAGCAGCCGAACATGGAATCAGCCCCAGCATTTT.

This chain uses TRBV4-1 with TRBJ2-1; D may be TRBD2 (6 bases). Germline V gene lookup returns CDR1 MGHRA and CDR2 YSYEKL. V was cut by 0 bases and J by 8 bases, with 14 bases left in between. The CDR3 loop spans 15 amino acids. The CDR3 protein is CASSQDLAVRDEQFF. CDR3 DNA: TGCGCCAGCAGCCAAGATTTAGCGGTAAGGGATGAGCAGTTCTTC.

The rearrangement links TRBV30 to TRBJ1-2, with 7 bases fitting TRBD1. Germline CDR1 and CDR2: GTSNPN and SVGIG (reference sequence). The CDR3 covers 13 residues. The V gene end was trimmed by 3 bases and the J gene end by 4 bases; junction bases not matched to a gene: 5. The CDR3, as DNA: TGTGCCTGGAGAGTCAGGGGGGTCTATGGCTACACCTTC. Its protein is CAWRVRGVYGYTF. Using reference TRBV30 and TRBJ1-2 for the parts outside the CDR3, the full variable domain is SQTIHQWPATLVQPVGSPLSLECTVEGTSNPNLYWYRQAAGRGLQLLFYSVGIGQISSEVPQNLSASRPQDRQFILSSKKLLLSDSGFYLCAWRVRGVYGYTFGSGTRLTVV.

This clonotype was found a few times. This chain connects TRBV7-8 to TRBJ1-5, with a weak D call TRBD1 (5 bases). The length of the CDR3 is 16 residues. The V gene's germline CDR1 is SGHVS and CDR2 FQNEAQ. Trimming left V 5 bases short and J 6 bases short, with 20 bases between. The CDR3 coding sequence is TGTGCCAGCAGCCCCCCGGGACTGGTGGATGGTCAGCCCCAGCATTTT. Translation: CASSPPGLVDGQPQHF.

This clonotype was seen a few times. The chain links TRBV28 to TRBJ2-2; D uncertain. The V gene lost 1 base and the J gene lost 13 bases, with 7 bases spanning the gap. Germline values: CDR1 MDHEN, CDR2 SYDVKM. The CDR3 extends over 11 amino acids. The CDR3 nucleotides are TGTGCCAGCAGTTTATCTTCAGGGCTGTTTTTT. This encodes CASSLSSGLFF.